This T cell receptor beta chain emerged from a study of cytomegalovirus exposure and HLA in healthy donors. Primers: 60 Vbeta forward and 13 Jbeta reverse. TCRdb's table, derived via immunoSEQ multiplex PCR, lists solely in-frame clones and lacks some. Found here are approximately 150,000 clones, roughly 70% of them singletons; the top ten hold 3.5% to 5%. This clone was detected only a few times. The sequence derives from a man aged 55 to 70 in good health and CMV-seronegative. Sequences were obtained from PBMCs.

The DNA of the CDR3 is TGTGCCAGCAGCCCGTCCGGGACAGGGAGGCCCTACGAGCAGTACTTC. The encoded protein is CASSPSGTGRPYEQYF. The J gene is TRBJ2-7, the V gene TRBV7-6, with 9 bases that match TRBD1. This CDR3 contains 16 residues. The ends lost 5 bases at V and 2 bases at J; junction bases unmatched: 10. The germline CDR1 and CDR2 sequences are SGHVS and FNYEAQ.